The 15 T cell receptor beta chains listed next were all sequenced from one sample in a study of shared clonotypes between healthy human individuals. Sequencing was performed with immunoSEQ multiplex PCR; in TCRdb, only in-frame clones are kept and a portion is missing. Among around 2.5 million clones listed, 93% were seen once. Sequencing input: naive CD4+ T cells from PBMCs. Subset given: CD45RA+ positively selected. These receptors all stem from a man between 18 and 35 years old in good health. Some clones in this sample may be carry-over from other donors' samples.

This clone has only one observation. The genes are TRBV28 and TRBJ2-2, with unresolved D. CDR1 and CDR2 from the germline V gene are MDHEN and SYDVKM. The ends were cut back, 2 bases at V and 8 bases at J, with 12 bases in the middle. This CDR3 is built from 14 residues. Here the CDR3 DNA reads TGTGCCAGCAGTTTAGCTCAGCCCCCAGGGGAGCTGTTTTTT. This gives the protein CASSLAQPPGELFF.

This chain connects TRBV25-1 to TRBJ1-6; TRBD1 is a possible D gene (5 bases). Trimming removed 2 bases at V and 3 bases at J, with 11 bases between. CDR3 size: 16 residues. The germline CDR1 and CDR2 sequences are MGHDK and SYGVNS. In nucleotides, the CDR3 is TGTGCCAGCAGTGAAGCAGGGAATCTCTATAATTCACCCCTCCACTTT. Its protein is CASSEAGNLYNSPLHF.

Here the CDR3 reads CASSIEFPGLAGGPDIYEQYF. Here the CDR3 DNA reads TGTGCCAGTAGTATAGAGTTCCCTGGACTAGCGGGAGGCCCTGATATCTACGAGCAGTACTTC. The rearrangement links TRBV19 to TRBJ2-7; the match to TRBD2 covers 14 bases. The CDR3 contains 21 residues. Trimming cost V 0 bases and J 3 bases; bases outside gene matches: 16. Germline V gene lookup returns CDR1 LNHDA and CDR2 SQIVND (reference sequence).

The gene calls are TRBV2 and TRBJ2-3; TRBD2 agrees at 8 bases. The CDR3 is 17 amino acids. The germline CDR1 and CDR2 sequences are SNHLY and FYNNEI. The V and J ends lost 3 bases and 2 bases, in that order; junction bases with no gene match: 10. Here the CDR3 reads CASSDQGLLAATDTQYF. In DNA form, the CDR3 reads TGTGCCAGCAGTGATCAGGGGTTACTAGCGGCCACAGATACGCAGTATTTT.

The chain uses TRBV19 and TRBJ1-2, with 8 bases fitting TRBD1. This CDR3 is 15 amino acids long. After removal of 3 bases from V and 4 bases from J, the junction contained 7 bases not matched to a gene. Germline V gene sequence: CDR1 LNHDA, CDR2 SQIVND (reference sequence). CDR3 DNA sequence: TGTGCCAGTAGTATCCCGGGACAGGCGCTCTATGGCTACACCTTC. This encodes CASSIPGQALYGYTF. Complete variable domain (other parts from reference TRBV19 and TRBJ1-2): DGGITQSPKYLFRKEGQNVTLSCEQNLNHDAMYWYRQDPGQGLRLIYYSQIVNDFQKGDIAEGYSVSREKKESFPLTVTSAQKNPTAFYLCASSIPGQALYGYTFGSGTRLTVV.

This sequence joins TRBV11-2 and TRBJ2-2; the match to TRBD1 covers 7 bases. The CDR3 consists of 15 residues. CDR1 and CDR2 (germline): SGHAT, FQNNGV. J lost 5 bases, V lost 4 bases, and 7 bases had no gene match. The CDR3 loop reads CASSSRTGGTGELFF. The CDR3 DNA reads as TGTGCCAGCAGCTCCCGGACAGGTGGGACCGGGGAGCTGTTTTTT.

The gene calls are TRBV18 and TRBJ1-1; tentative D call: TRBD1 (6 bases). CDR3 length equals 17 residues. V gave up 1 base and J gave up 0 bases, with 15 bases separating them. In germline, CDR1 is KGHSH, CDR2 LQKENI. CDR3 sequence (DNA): TGTGCCAGCTCACCACGGGATGTGCAGGGGTTGAACACTGAAGCTTTCTTT. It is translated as CASSPRDVQGLNTEAFF.

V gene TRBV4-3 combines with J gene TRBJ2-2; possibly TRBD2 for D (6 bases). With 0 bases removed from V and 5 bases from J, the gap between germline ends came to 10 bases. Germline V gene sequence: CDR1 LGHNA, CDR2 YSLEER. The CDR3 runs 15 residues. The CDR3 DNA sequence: TGCGCCAGCAGCCAAGAGTCGGGAGCGACCGGGGAGCTGTTTTTT. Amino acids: CASSQESGATGELFF.

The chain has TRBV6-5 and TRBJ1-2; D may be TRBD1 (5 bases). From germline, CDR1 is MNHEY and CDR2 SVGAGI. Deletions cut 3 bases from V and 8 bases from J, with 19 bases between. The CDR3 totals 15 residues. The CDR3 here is CASSYGARLRQGYTF. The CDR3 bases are TGTGCCAGCAGTTATGGGGCCCGTTTGAGACAGGGCTACACCTTC.

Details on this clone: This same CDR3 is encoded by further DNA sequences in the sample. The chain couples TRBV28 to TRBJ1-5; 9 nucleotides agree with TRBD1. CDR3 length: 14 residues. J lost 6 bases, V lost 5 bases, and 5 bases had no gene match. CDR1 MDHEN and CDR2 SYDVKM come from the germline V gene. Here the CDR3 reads CASSPGQGSQPQHF. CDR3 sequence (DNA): TGTGCCAGCAGTCCCGGACAGGGGAGTCAGCCCCAGCATTTT.

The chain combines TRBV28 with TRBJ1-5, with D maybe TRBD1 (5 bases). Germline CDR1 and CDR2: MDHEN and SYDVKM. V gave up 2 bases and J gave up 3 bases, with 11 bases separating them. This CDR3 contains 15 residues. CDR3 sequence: CASSLRRDSNQPQHF. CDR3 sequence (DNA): TGTGCCAGCAGTTTACGCAGGGACTCCAATCAGCCCCAGCATTTT.

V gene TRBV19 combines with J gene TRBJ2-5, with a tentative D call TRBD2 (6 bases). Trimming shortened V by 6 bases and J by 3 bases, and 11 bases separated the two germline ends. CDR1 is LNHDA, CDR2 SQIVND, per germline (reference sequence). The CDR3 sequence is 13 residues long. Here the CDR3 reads CASRREGEETQYF. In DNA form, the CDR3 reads TGTGCCAGTAGGCGGGAAGGGGAAGAGACCCAGTACTTC.

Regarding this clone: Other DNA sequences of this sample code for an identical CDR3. CDR3 sequence reads: CASSPSTRTDTQYF. CDR3 nucleotide sequence: TGTGCCAGCTCACCATCTACTAGGACAGATACGCAGTATTTT. The rearrangement joins TRBV18 to TRBJ2-3, with a tentative D call TRBD2 (5 bases). The CDR3 contains 14 residues. Trimming took 2 bases from V and 3 from J, leaving 9 bases between them. Germline V gives CDR1 KGHSH, CDR2 LQKENI.

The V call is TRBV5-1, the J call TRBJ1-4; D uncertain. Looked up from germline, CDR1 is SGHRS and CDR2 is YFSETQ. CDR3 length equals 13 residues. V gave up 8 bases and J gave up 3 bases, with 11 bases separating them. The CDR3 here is CASRASPNEKLFF. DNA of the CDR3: TGCGCCAGTCGGGCTTCCCCTAATGAAAAACTGTTTTTT. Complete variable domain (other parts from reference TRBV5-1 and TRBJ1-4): KAGVTQTPRYLIKTRGQQVTLSCSPISGHRSVSWYQQTPGQGLQFLFEYFSETQRNKGNFPGRFSGRQFSNSRSEMNVSTLELGDSALYLCASRASPNEKLFFGSGTQLSVL.

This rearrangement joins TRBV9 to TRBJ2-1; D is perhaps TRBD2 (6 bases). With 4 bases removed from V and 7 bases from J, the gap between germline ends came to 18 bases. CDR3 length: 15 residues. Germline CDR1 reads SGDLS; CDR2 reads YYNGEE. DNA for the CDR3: TGTGCCAGCAGCCCCGTCGGAGGGCCCTTAAATGAGCAGTTCTTC. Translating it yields CASSPVGGPLNEQFF.